The source of this T cell receptor (beta chain) is a study of blood T cell repertoires in COVID-19 (TCRdb year 2020). Study-level background: Samples from collaborators originated in the United States, Italy and Spain and spanned both the acute and convalescent phases of COVID-19. Subjects who had been exposed to COVID-19, were actively infected with it, or had recovered from it provided the deeply sampled blood TCRbeta repertoires that made up the dataset. The material from the prospective study consisted of cDNA or gDNA derived from T cells, B-cell-depleted T cells, or PBMCs. A freely available public database, intended as a resource for researchers studying the immune response to SARS-CoV-2, is where the repertoires were released. Nearly every sample came with metadata listing a de-identified subject ID, COVID-19 status, age in years and sex. Where HLA class I and class II types were available, the types were taken from metadata supplied by the sample provider, not from assay-based typing. Samples came from the ongoing ImmuneRACE study (first 160 participants) plus 1,254 subjects from 6 global collaborators. Paper-wide results and their limitations: How much clinical and demographic metadata was included differed by source and by participant, and the metadata was provided uncurated.

Per the germline V gene, SGHVS is the CDR1 and FQNEAQ is the CDR2. V is trimmed back by 8 bases and J by 5 bases, and the junction contains 8 bases that no gene match accounts for. The CDR3 has 14 amino acids, counting the end cysteine and phenylalanine. CDR3 DNA only is kept here, 42 bases in frame from base 1. A remark on this clone: This clone's antigen is unknown. No much larger clone is present one base from it, and per-base qualities are unavailable.

TCRbeta CDR3 regions were amplified from genomic DNA using the immunoSEQ Assay, a bias-controlled multiplex PCR. As for how the authors treated the data: Nucleated cell counts per sample were estimated from amplification of reference gene primers within the assay. To quantify the absolute abundance of each unique TCRbeta CDR3 rearrangement, sequence reads were collapsed and filtered. For each sample, productive Simpson clonality was calculated as the square root of Simpson's diversity index across productive rearrangements. TCRdb provides this immuneACCESS table in a form limited to in-frame rearrangements. Some clones are lacking; in checked studies, under half of them reflect an unresolved V gene, and why the rest are absent is not known. The DNA was the basis for D and trimming; V, J and clone size are from that table. The sample table shows 200,000 to 250,000 clones, and around nine tenths are seen once. 1.9% of the sample rests with the top ten.

Participants in the prospective study were aged roughly 18 to 95 years, lived in approximately 26 United States geographic areas, and enrolled through a virtual design. To assign participants to cohorts, the prospective study relied on clinical history that participants themselves reported in a screening survey and a study questionnaire. ImmuneRACE Cohort 3 recovered participants were defined by two consecutive negative NP/OP PCR tests, healthcare professional clearance, or symptom resolution. In the prospective study, mobile phlebotomists collected whole blood, serum and a nasopharyngeal or oropharyngeal swab from each participant. Prospective study participants could optionally give additional blood draws and questionnaires over an approximately 2-month period. Before DNA extraction, blood samples from the prospective study were shipped at room temperature or frozen.

This TCR was sampled from a woman aged 18-35 years who had recovered from COVID-19. The sequence is built from TRBV7-8 and TRBJ2-2; 7 bases in the junction line up with TRBD1. Sequences were obtained from PBMCs or T cells enriched from blood (not recorded which). The sequenced DNA: TGTGCCAGCGATCGACAGGGTGGGACCGGGGAGCTGTTTTTT. This is translated as CASDRQGGTGELFF. Reference TRBV7-8 and TRBJ2-2 genes cover what lies past the CDR3, so the full variable domain is GAGVSQSPRYKVAKRGQDVALRCDPISGHVSLFWYQQALGQGPEFLTYFQNEAQLDKSGLPSDRFFAERPEGSVSTLKIQRTQQEDSAVYLCASDRQGGTGELFFGEGSRLTVL.